The 32 T cell receptor beta chains presented below share a single source sample, sequenced in a study of T cell responses to AZD1222 COVID-19 vaccine. TCRdb keeps only in-frame clones here, not all; method: immunoSEQ multiplex PCR. The repertoire holds about 59,000 clones, with roughly 89% as singletons. Sequenced material: peripheral blood, taken 28 days after the second AZD1222 dose. The receptors here all came from an adult who received the AZD1222 COVID-19 vaccine.

V usage is TRBV6-5 and J usage is TRBJ2-3; no clear D. The germline V gene encodes CDR1 MNHEY and CDR2 SVGAGI. This CDR3 contains 11 residues. V was shortened by 8 bases and J by 3 bases, with 6 bases between the two germline ends. The chain's CDR3 is CASLVTDTQYF. The CDR3 DNA reads as TGTGCCAGCTTAGTAACAGATACGCAGTATTTT.

The chain has TRBV5-1 and TRBJ2-7, with 7 bases identical to TRBD1. CDR3 length: 14 residues. V dropped 0 bases and J dropped 7; count of bases not matched to a gene: 7. Germline-derived CDR1 and CDR2 are SGHRS and YFSETQ. The CDR3 sequence is CASSLAEGAREQYF. The CDR3 DNA follows: TGCGCCAGCAGCTTGGCCGAGGGGGCGAGGGAGCAGTACTTC.

The chain couples TRBV18 to TRBJ1-1; D is unresolved. Trimming removed 6 bases from V and 2 bases from J, with 16 bases in between. The V gene's germline CDR1 is KGHSH and CDR2 LQKENI. The CDR3 spans 15 residues. The DNA for the CDR3 is TGTGCCAGCTCTACGGGAGGGTTTGCAAACACTGAAGCTTTCTTT. It is translated as CASSTGGFANTEAFF.

This sequence joins TRBV6-5 and TRBJ1-6; 7 bases agree with TRBD1. Trimming removed 4 bases from V and 10 bases from J; junction bases left unmatched: 13. This CDR3 region has 16 residues. CDR1 and CDR2 from the germline V gene are MNHEY and SVGAGI. The CDR3: CASSLPSTGSGSPLHF. The CDR3, as DNA: TGTGCCAGCAGTTTACCCTCGACAGGGTCGGGATCACCCCTCCACTTT.

The chain recombines TRBV6-5 with TRBJ1-2, with 8 bases lining up with TRBD1. This CDR3 contains 13 residues. Germline CDR1 reads MNHEY; CDR2 reads SVGAGI. After removal of 6 bases from V and 8 bases from J, the junction contained 8 bases not matched to a gene. This CDR3 is CASSRTTGEGYTF. The CDR3 nucleotides read TGTGCCAGCAGCCGAACGACAGGGGAAGGCTACACCTTC.

In this sample, this clone turned up once. The rearrangement links TRBV5-1 to TRBJ2-2; the D gene is possibly TRBD2 (5 bases). The CDR3 extends over 14 amino acids. Per the germline V gene, CDR1 is SGHRS and CDR2 is YFSETQ. With 4 bases removed from V and 6 bases from J, the gap between germline ends came to 13 bases. CDR3 sequence reads: CASSSAGGAGELFF. CDR3 bases: TGCGCCAGCAGCAGCGCAGGAGGCGCCGGGGAGCTGTTTTTT.

The V gene is TRBV11-3, the J gene TRBJ2-2; TRBD2 aligns across 14 bases. J lost 9 bases, V lost 1 base, and 4 bases had no gene match. CDR3 length equals 16 residues. Germline V gives CDR1 SGHNT, CDR2 YENEEA. The CDR3 here is CASSLGTSGGSRELFF. The DNA of the CDR3 is TGTGCCAGCAGCTTAGGGACTAGCGGGGGGTCCCGGGAGCTGTTTTTT.

This clone was picked up a small number of times. Here the CDR3 reads CASSGGSSAGELFF. In nucleotides, the CDR3 is TGTGCCAGTAGTGGGGGGTCGTCCGCCGGGGAGCTGTTTTTT. V is TRBV19 and J is TRBJ2-2, with D possibly TRBD2 on 6 matching bases. The V end lost 5 bases, the J end lost 6 bases, and 13 bases lay between the germline ends. This CDR3 region has 14 residues. Germline V gene data show CDR1 as LNHDA and CDR2 as SQIVND (reference sequence).

A word on this clone: At one end, the junction sequence differs from germline, possibly due to a read error. The chain recombines TRBV7-7 with TRBJ2-7, with a tentative D call TRBD2 (5 bases). Germline values: CDR1 SSHAT, CDR2 FNYEAQ (reference sequence). The CDR3 is 13 residues long. CDR3 sequence reads: CASSPQTNHEQYF. In DNA, the CDR3 is TGTGCTAGCAGCCCCCAGACTAACCACGAGCAGTACTTC.

This clone has only a few counts. The V and J genes are TRBV19 and TRBJ1-2; unclear D gene. V dropped 3 bases and J dropped 4 bases, with 15 bases sitting between them. Germline assignment: CDR1 LNHDA and CDR2 SQIVND (reference sequence). The CDR3 sequence is 15 residues long. This CDR3 reads CASSMEQAYLYGYTF. CDR3 nucleotides: TGTGCCAGTAGTATGGAGCAGGCGTACCTCTATGGCTACACCTTC.

This clone was seen only a few times. The J gene is TRBJ2-7, the V gene TRBV12-3 or TRBV12-4; D tentatively reads TRBD1 or TRBD2 (5 bases each). There are 11 residues in the CDR3. Trimming pared 5 bases from V and 13 bases from J, leaving 15 bases between. The CDR3: CASSNRGTLYF. CDR3 bases: TGTGCCAGCAGTAACCGGGGCACCCTCTACTTC.

The chain employs TRBV4-1 and TRBJ2-3; no definite D call. Trimming stripped 0 bases from V and 5 bases from J, with 6 bases between. Germline V gene lookup returns CDR1 MGHRA and CDR2 YSYEKL. The CDR3 totals 13 residues. The CDR3 reads CASSQDFQDTQYF. The CDR3 bases are TGCGCCAGCAGCCAAGATTTTCAAGATACGCAGTATTTT.

This clone was recorded once. J is TRBJ1-5 and V is TRBV6-1; TRBD1 is a possible D gene (5 bases). CDR1 is MNHNS and CDR2 is SASEGT in the germline V gene. Trimming removed 2 bases at V and 0 bases at J, with 17 bases between. The length of the CDR3 is 18 residues. DNA of the CDR3: TGTGCCAGCAGTGAATGGGGGAGGAGGTCGTATAGCAATCAGCCCCAGCATTTT. Its protein is CASSEWGRRSYSNQPQHF.

CDR3 in amino acids: CASSGPGVSYEQYF. The CDR3 coding sequence is TGTGCCAGCAGTGGGCCCGGGGTCTCCTACGAGCAGTACTTC. The rearrangement links TRBV28 to TRBJ2-7; TRBD2 is a possible D gene (5 bases). Trimming removed 5 bases at V and 0 bases at J, with 11 bases between. The CDR3 sequence is 14 residues long. Germline-derived CDR1 and CDR2 are MDHEN and SYDVKM.

This clone was seen more than once but under ten times. The chain joins TRBV4-3 to TRBJ2-1; 10 bases line up with TRBD1. Trimming removed 4 bases from V and 2 bases from J; junction bases left unmatched: 2. Per germline, CDR1 LGHNA and CDR2 YSLEER. This CDR3 is 15 amino acids long. CDR3 coding DNA: TGCGCCAGCAGCCGCGGACAGGGGGCCTACAATGAGCAGTTCTTC. Translated: CASSRGQGAYNEQFF.

The chain joins TRBV11-2 to TRBJ2-5, with 7 bases identical to TRBD1. V lost 1 base, J lost 5 bases, and 7 bases stayed unmatched. In germline, CDR1 is SGHAT, CDR2 FQNNGV. This CDR3 has 15 amino acids. For the CDR3, the DNA is TGTGCCAGCAGCTTAGTGAGGGGGCCCCCGGAGACCCAGTACTTC. Translation: CASSLVRGPPETQYF.

The chain recombines TRBV24-1 with TRBJ1-1, with no clear D. CDR3 length: 13 residues. V shed 8 bases and J shed 11 bases, with 20 bases lying between them. Germline V gives CDR1 KGHDR, CDR2 SFDVKD. CDR3 nucleotide sequence: TGTGCCACCACTTATGTCGAAAACCGCGAGGCTTTCTTT. It is translated as CATTYVENREAFF.

V gene TRBV27 combines with J gene TRBJ1-6, with a possible D match to TRBD1 (6 bases). This CDR3 is built from 18 residues. Trimming pared 0 bases from V and 3 bases from J, leaving 15 bases between. Germline loops: CDR1 MNHEY, CDR2 SMNVEV (reference sequence). The CDR3 loop is CASSLSPRGKYYNSPLHF. DNA for the CDR3: TGTGCCAGCAGTTTATCTCCCAGGGGCAAATACTATAATTCACCCCTCCACTTT.

This chain links TRBV20-1 with TRBJ1-1, with TRBD1 matching over 7 bases. CDR3 length: 11 amino acids. V dropped 3 bases and J dropped 8; count of bases not matched to a gene: 3. Germline CDR1 reads DFQATT; CDR2 reads SNEGSKA (reference sequence). The CDR3: CSASPRGEAFF. The CDR3 nucleotides are TGCAGTGCTAGCCCCAGGGGGGAAGCTTTCTTT.

The genes are TRBV4-3 and TRBJ1-2; 7 bases agree with TRBD1. This CDR3 has 14 residues. The junction had 3 bases not matched to a gene; V was cut back by 0 bases and J by 5 bases. CDR1 and CDR2 (germline): LGHNA, YSLEER. CDR3 sequence: CASSQENRGYGYTF. The CDR3, as DNA: TGCGCCAGCAGCCAAGAGAACAGGGGTTATGGCTACACCTTC.

This CDR3 is CASSSQRGATYEQYF. The CDR3, as DNA: TGTGCCAGCAGTTCCCAGAGGGGCGCGACCTACGAGCAGTACTTC. This chain uses TRBV27 with TRBJ2-7; D may correspond to TRBD1 or TRBD2 (5 bases each). Trimming left V 4 bases short and J 2 bases short, with 15 bases between. Germline V gives CDR1 MNHEY, CDR2 SMNVEV (reference sequence). This CDR3 is 15 amino acids long.

The rearrangement uses TRBV20-1 and TRBJ2-7; no reliable D call. The CDR3 covers 10 residues. Germline V gene data show CDR1 as DFQATT and CDR2 as SNEGSKA (reference sequence). V gave up 2 bases and J gave up 1 base, with 0 bases separating them. The CDR3 reads CSARSYEQYF. In DNA form, the CDR3 reads TGCAGTGCTAGATCCTACGAGCAGTACTTC.

This chain links TRBV7-2 with TRBJ2-4; D unclear. Per the germline V gene, CDR1 is SGHTA and CDR2 is FQGNSA. V lost 1 base and J lost 6, with 10 bases in between. The CDR3 consists of 14 residues. The CDR3 DNA is TGTGCCAGCAGCTTAGGGCCGTTTGGAAACATTCAGTACTTC. Translating it yields CASSLGPFGNIQYF. Variable domain in full (rest from reference TRBV7-2 and TRBJ2-4): GAGVSQSPSNKVTEKGKDVELRCDPISGHTALYWYRQSLGQGLEFLIYFQGNSAPDKSGLPSDRFSAERTGGSVSTLTIQRTQQEDSAVYLCASSLGPFGNIQYFGAGTRLSVL.

V and J are TRBV5-1 and TRBJ1-2; a possible D gene is TRBD1 (6 bases). Germline V CDR1 and CDR2: SGHRS, YFSETQ. The CDR3 consists of 14 residues. V gave up 4 bases and J gave up 8 bases, with 18 bases separating them. The CDR3, as DNA: TGCGCCAGCAGCCTTTATGCACAGGGATCCGGCTACACCTTC. It encodes CASSLYAQGSGYTF.

The chain links TRBV29-1 to TRBJ2-2; 8 bases fit TRBD1. CDR3 length: 14 residues. V was clipped by 6 bases and J by 5 bases; unmatched bases: 8. Germline lookup yields CDR1 SQVTM and CDR2 ANQGSEA. The chain's CDR3 is CSVENRGRTGELFF. The CDR3 nucleotides are TGCAGCGTAGAAAACAGGGGGAGGACCGGGGAGCTGTTTTTT.

CDR3 region: CASSDGLARSAYEQYF. DNA of the CDR3: TGCGCCAGCAGTGATGGGCTCGCTAGATCAGCCTACGAGCAGTACTTC. J is TRBJ2-7 and V is TRBV10-1, with D unresolved. The CDR3 contains 16 residues. V was shortened by 3 bases and J by 2 bases, with 17 bases between the two germline ends. Germline lookup yields CDR1 WNHNN and CDR2 SYGVQD (reference sequence).

The V and J genes are TRBV3-1 (or the pseudogene TRBV3-2) and TRBJ2-7, with 7 nucleotides matching TRBD2. This CDR3 has 15 amino acids. V trimming: 0 bases; J trimming: 5 bases; junction bases outside the gene matches: 7. Germline V gene sequence: CDR1 LGHDT, CDR2 YNNKEL (reference sequence). This chain's CDR3 is CASSQEGAGVDEQYF. For the CDR3, the DNA is TGTGCCAGCAGCCAAGAAGGGGCGGGGGTCGACGAGCAGTACTTC.

The chain combines TRBV7-9 with TRBJ2-3, with 7 bases lining up with TRBD1. The CDR3 sequence is 15 residues long. V shed 5 bases, J shed 0 bases, and the junction held 5 bases outside the gene matches. CDR1 and CDR2 (germline): SEHNR, FQNEAQ (reference sequence). The CDR3 DNA is TGTGCCAGCAGCCCTGGGACAGTGAGCACAGATACGCAGTATTTT. Its translation: CASSPGTVSTDTQYF.

The chain recombines TRBV14 with TRBJ2-1; no clear D gene. The CDR3 sequence is 16 residues long. Trimming cost V 0 bases and J 2 bases, with 11 bases left between them. CDR1 SGHDN and CDR2 FVKESK come from the germline V gene. CDR3: CASSQDVKFPYNEQFF. The CDR3 bases are TGTGCCAGCAGCCAAGATGTGAAGTTTCCCTACAATGAGCAGTTCTTC.

The count of this clone is one. The chain uses TRBV15 and TRBJ2-1, with a tentative D call TRBD1 (6 bases). Germline CDR1 and CDR2: LNHNV and YYDKDF (reference sequence). The CDR3 runs 13 residues. The V and J ends lost 3 bases and 9 bases respectively, with 12 bases between them. The CDR3 loop is CATSSLGAGEQFF. CDR3 nucleotide sequence: TGTGCCACCAGCAGCTTGGGGGCCGGTGAGCAGTTCTTC. The variable domain in full, with the rest retrieved from reference TRBV15 and TRBJ2-1, is DAMVIQNPRYQVTQFGKPVTLSCSQTLNHNVMYWYQQKSSQAPKLLFHYYDKDFNNEADTPDNFQSRRPNTSFCFLDIRSPGLGDTAMYLCATSSLGAGEQFFGPGTRLTVL.

V gene TRBV21-1 combines with J gene TRBJ1-4. TRBV21-1 is shown as a pseudogene. The CDR3 consists of 13 residues. The CDR3 spells CASVSIGHGKLFF. Here the CDR3 DNA reads TGTGCCAGCGTTTCCATTGGTCATGGAAAACTGTTTTTT.

The chain links TRBV20-1 to TRBJ1-5, with unresolved D. CDR3 length: 13 amino acids. In germline, CDR1 is DFQATT, CDR2 SNEGSKA (reference sequence). Between the trimmed V and J ends, which lost 3 bases and 5 bases, there was a span of 11 bases. The CDR3 region is CSASDGRYQPQHF. The CDR3, as DNA: TGCAGTGCTAGTGACGGCCGGTATCAGCCCCAGCATTTT.